These T cell receptor beta chains were read from a single sample in a study of control samples from healthy donors and cancer patients. Some clones are missing from TCRdb's copy, which holds only in-frame ones; the method was immunoSEQ multiplex PCR. The sample comprises 95,000 to 100,000 clones, around 89% of which are singletons, and 7.5% to 10% rests with the top ten. The material sequenced was blood. The receptors stem from a young man in good health. The conserved cysteine and the conserved F or W are not part of the CDR3 here. D genes are given only for firm matches.

V: TRBV5-4
D: -
length: 12
J: TRBJ2-7
CDR3: ASSLSGNEYEQY

V: TRBV9
D: -
length: 13
J: TRBJ2-2
CDR3: ASSVGLSDTGELF

V: TRBV4-3
D: -
length: 10
J: TRBJ2-7
CDR3: ASSQRMGEQY

V: TRBV7-3
D: -
length: 11
J: TRBJ2-3
CDR3: ASSIQRTDTQY

V: TRBV5-1
D: -
length: 11
J: TRBJ2-5
CDR3: ASSSPREETQY

V: TRBV4-2
D: -
length: 12
J: TRBJ2-7
CDR3: ASSQGGSGYEQY

V: TRBV5-4
D: -
length: 11
J: TRBJ1-2
CDR3: ASSLAVERGYT

V: TRBV19
D: -
length: 10
J: TRBJ2-3
CDR3: ASSMGTDTQY

V: TRBV9
D: TRBD1
length: 12
J: TRBJ2-5
CDR3: ASSAGTGRETQY

V: TRBV4-2
D: -
length: 12
J: TRBJ1-2
CDR3: ASSQDWGGQGYT

V: TRBV14
D: -
length: 11
J: TRBJ2-7
CDR3: ASSLHQGSEQY

V: TRBV24-1
D: -
length: 14
J: TRBJ1-5
CDR3: ATSDYEGTGNQPQH

V: TRBV2
D: -
length: 11
J: TRBJ1-3
CDR3: ASTRTAGNTIY

V: TRBV18
D: -
length: 9
J: TRBJ1-1
CDR3: AAAGGTEAF

V: TRBV7-2
D: -
length: 11
J: TRBJ1-3
CDR3: ASSSQSGNTIY

V: TRBV27
D: TRBD2
length: 15
J: TRBJ2-7
CDR3: ASSWGLAGQSSYEQY

V: TRBV7-2
D: TRBD2
length: 11
J: TRBJ2-3
CDR3: ASGLAVPDTQY

V: TRBV12-3/TRBV12-4
D: -
length: 10
J: TRBJ2-1
CDR3: ASSLRLNEQF

V: TRBV11-2
D: -
length: 11
J: TRBJ2-5
CDR3: ASSWGLQETQY

V: TRBV6-5
D: TRBD2
length: 12
J: TRBJ2-3
CDR3: ATRKAGVTDTQY

V: TRBV5-4
D: TRBD2
length: 12
J: TRBJ2-5
CDR3: ASSRGGIQETQY

V: TRBV19
D: TRBD1
length: 13
J: TRBJ1-2
CDR3: ASSIWGQNNYGYT

V: TRBV7-2
D: -
length: 11
J: TRBJ2-4
CDR3: ASSAAGLDIQY

V: TRBV19
D: TRBD1
length: 13
J: TRBJ2-1
CDR3: ASRGQLSSYNEQF

V: TRBV5-5
D: -
length: 14
J: TRBJ1-4
CDR3: ASSLETGEDREKLF

V: TRBV7-8
D: TRBD2
length: 14
J: TRBJ2-5
CDR3: ASSLGLAGGQETQY

V: TRBV6-1
D: -
length: 12
J: TRBJ1-4
CDR3: ASSEGRGDEKLF

V: TRBV6-5
D: TRBD1
length: 11
J: TRBJ2-7
CDR3: ASSPILDRESH

V: TRBV7-9
D: TRBD1
length: 12
J: TRBJ1-5
CDR3: ASSRQGDNQPQH

V: TRBV6-5
D: -
length: 12
J: TRBJ1-4
CDR3: ASSYGLWDEKLF

V: TRBV11-3
D: TRBD1
length: 10
J: TRBJ1-1
CDR3: ASSRDRVKAF

V: TRBV6-1
D: TRBD1
length: 14
J: TRBJ1-6
CDR3: ASSEAPRGRDSPLH

V: TRBV10-3
D: -
length: 12
J: TRBJ1-3
CDR3: AISGTGSGNTIY

V: TRBV3-1/TRBV3-2
D: -
length: 11
J: TRBJ1-1
CDR3: ASSQGLNTEAF

V: TRBV11-3
D: TRBD1
length: 10
J: TRBJ2-7
CDR3: ASSAGTVEQY

V: TRBV28
D: -
length: 13
J: TRBJ1-2
CDR3: ASRGSLFHNYGYT

V: TRBV7-9
D: -
length: 10
J: TRBJ2-2
CDR3: ASSLFTGELF

V: TRBV19
D: TRBD1
length: 15
J: TRBJ1-1
CDR3: ASSIRGGLTMNTEAF

V: TRBV30
D: -
length: 10
J: TRBJ2-5
CDR3: AWSGPWETQY

V: TRBV18
D: -
length: 11
J: TRBJ1-1
CDR3: ASSPLQQYEAF

V: TRBV12-5
D: -
length: 11
J: TRBJ2-1
CDR3: ASGASSYNEQF

V: TRBV5-4
D: -
length: 17
J: TRBJ1-6
CDR3: ASSPRAGGRDPNNSPLH

V: TRBV11-2
D: -
length: 12
J: TRBJ1-1
CDR3: ASSLVRDPRSAF

V: TRBV5-5
D: -
length: 12
J: TRBJ1-4
CDR3: ASSLEWGSEKLF

V: TRBV11-2
D: TRBD2
length: 14
J: TRBJ2-2
CDR3: ASRPTSGGATGELF

V: TRBV25-1
D: TRBD1
length: 13
J: TRBJ2-5
CDR3: ASSLPGQGSETQY

V: TRBV27
D: -
length: 17
J: TRBJ1-2
CDR3: ASSLLTVRDNKSYYGYT

V: TRBV18
D: -
length: 11
J: TRBJ1-5
CDR3: ASSPQRDQPQH

V: TRBV30
D: -
length: 11
J: TRBJ1-6
CDR3: AWSDGGNSPLH

V: TRBV6-6
D: TRBD1
length: 12
J: TRBJ1-5
CDR3: ASRGTGENQPQH

V: TRBV5-6
D: TRBD2
length: 16
J: TRBJ2-3
CDR3: ASSSPLGREESTDTQY

V: TRBV4-1
D: TRBD2
length: 14
J: TRBJ2-5
CDR3: ASSVTGTSGVETQY

V: TRBV6-6
D: -
length: 9
J: TRBJ2-7
CDR3: ASSPSHEQY

V: TRBV12-3/TRBV12-4
D: -
length: 11
J: TRBJ2-7
CDR3: ASTRGAHGEQY

V: TRBV15
D: -
length: 14
J: TRBJ2-7
CDR3: ATSRDGMADAYEQY

V: TRBV7-6
D: -
length: 12
J: TRBJ1-1
CDR3: ASRARGDNTEAF

V: TRBV4-2
D: -
length: 12
J: TRBJ2-2
CDR3: ASSQDENTGELF